The entry that follows covers one TCR beta chain sequence. These data belong to a study of blood T cell repertoires in COVID-19. For the study at large: The study drew acute and convalescent COVID-19 samples from the United States, Italy and Spain. Nucleic acid was either cDNA or gDNA, and it came from T cells, B-cell-depleted T cells, or PBMCs.

This CDR3 region has 14 residues. In the source study's methods: By means of reference gene primer amplification, nucleated cell counts were estimated. TCRdb's table, derived via immunoSEQ multiplex PCR, lists solely in-frame clones and lacks some. The DNA was the basis for D and trimming; V, J and clone size are from that table. The sample yields approximately 430,000 clones, about nine tenths seen once. This rearrangement joins TRBV21-1 to TRBJ1-2; the table calls TRBD1, which could not be checked here. TRBV21-1 counts as a pseudogene. Sequenced input: peripheral blood. The sequence was collected from a woman in her twenties or thirties with active or convalescent COVID-19. CDR3 amino acids: CASRGTPSRYGYTF. DNA of the CDR3: TGTGCCAGCAGGGGGACACCCTCGAGGTATGGCTACACCTTC.